This T cell receptor beta chain was found in a study of PD-1 blockade in classical Hodgkin lymphoma. About the research overall: Patients were given intravenous nivolumab, 3 mg/kg, every 2 weeks.

To note about this clone: No antigen is known for it.

No patient escaped relapse after autologous stem cell transplantation, and brentuximab vedotin exposure varied. With magnetic negative selection, CD4+ T cells were purified from PBMCs that had been thawed. Trimming took 0 bases from V and 2 from J, leaving 11 bases between them. The germline CDR1 and CDR2 sequences are LNHDA and SQIVND (reference sequence). CDR3 size: 16 residues. TCRdb's copy holds only in-frame clones and misses some; the assay was immunoSEQ multiplex PCR. The sample lists about 35,000 clones, 75% to 95% occurring once. Points from the study as a whole: Patients with a complete response exhibited baseline diversity comparable to newly diagnosed patients. Compared with baseline, CD4+ but not CD8+ TCR diversity had risen significantly by C4D1. A reduction in baseline TCR diversity was reportedly seen in newly diagnosed patients relative to healthy donors.

The clonotype comes from a human donor with classical Hodgkin lymphoma. The chain is built from TRBV19 and TRBJ2-1; no reliable D call. Sequences were derived from CD4+ T cells from blood, sampled at baseline. This CDR3 reads CASSIDLATPYNEQFF. Written as DNA, the CDR3 is TGTGCCAGTAGTATAGATCTCGCGACTCCCTACAATGAGCAGTTCTTC. The whole variable domain, filled in from reference TRBV19 and TRBJ2-1, reads DGGITQSPKYLFRKEGQNVTLSCEQNLNHDAMYWYRQDPGQGLRLIYYSQIVNDFQKGDIAEGYSVSREKKESFPLTVTSAQKNPTAFYLCASSIDLATPYNEQFFGPGTRLTVL.